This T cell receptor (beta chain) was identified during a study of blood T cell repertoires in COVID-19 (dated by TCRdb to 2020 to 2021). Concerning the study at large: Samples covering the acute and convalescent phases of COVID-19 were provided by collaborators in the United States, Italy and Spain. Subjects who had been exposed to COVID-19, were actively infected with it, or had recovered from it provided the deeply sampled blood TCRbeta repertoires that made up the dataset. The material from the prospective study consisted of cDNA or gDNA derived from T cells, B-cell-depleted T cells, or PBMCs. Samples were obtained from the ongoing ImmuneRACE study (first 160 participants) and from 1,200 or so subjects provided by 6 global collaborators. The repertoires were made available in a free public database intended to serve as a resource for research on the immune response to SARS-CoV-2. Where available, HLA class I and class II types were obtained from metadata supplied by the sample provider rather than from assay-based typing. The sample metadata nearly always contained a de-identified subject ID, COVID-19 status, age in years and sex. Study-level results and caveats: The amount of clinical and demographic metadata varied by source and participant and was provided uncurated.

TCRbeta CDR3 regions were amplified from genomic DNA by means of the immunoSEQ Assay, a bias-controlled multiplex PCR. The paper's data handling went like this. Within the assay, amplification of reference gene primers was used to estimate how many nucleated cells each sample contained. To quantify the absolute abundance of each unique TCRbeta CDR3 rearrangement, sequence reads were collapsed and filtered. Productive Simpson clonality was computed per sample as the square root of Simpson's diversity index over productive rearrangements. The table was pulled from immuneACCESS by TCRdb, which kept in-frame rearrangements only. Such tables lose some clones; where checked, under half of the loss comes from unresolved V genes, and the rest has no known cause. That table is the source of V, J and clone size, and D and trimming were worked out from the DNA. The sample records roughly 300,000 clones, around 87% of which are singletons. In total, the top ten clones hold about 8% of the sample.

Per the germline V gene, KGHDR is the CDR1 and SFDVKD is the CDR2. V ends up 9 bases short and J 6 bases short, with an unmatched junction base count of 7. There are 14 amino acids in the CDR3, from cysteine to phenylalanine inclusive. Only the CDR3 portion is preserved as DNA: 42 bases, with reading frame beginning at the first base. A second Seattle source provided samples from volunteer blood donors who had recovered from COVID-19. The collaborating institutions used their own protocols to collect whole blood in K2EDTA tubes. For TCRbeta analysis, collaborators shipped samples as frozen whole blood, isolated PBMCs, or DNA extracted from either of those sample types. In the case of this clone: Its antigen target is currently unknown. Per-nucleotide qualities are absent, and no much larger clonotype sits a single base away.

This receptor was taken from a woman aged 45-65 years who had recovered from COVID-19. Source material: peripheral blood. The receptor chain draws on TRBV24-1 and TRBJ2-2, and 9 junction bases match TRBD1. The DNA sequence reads TGTGCCACCGGGGGGACAGGGCAGGCCGGGGAGCTGTTTTTT. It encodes CATGGTGQAGELFF.